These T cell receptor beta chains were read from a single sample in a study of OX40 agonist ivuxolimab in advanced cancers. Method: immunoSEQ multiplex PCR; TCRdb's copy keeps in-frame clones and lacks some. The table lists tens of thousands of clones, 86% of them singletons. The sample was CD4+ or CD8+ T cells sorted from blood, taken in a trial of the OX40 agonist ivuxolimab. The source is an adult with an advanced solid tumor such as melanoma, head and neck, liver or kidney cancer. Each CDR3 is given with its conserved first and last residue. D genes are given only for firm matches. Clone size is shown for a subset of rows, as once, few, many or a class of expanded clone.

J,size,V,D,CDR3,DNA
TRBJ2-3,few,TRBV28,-,CASSFLSGTDTQYF,TGTGCCAGCAGTTTTCTGTCAGGCACAGATACGCAGTATTTT
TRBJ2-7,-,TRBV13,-,CASSLARGYEQYF,TGTGCCAGCAGCTTAGCTCGAGGTTACGAGCAGTACTTC
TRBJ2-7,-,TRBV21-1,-,CASSSYRGRGSYEQYF,TGTGCCAGCAGCTCGTACAGGGGAAGGGGATCCTACGAGCAGTACTTC
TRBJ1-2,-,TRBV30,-,CAWSVGLGGYTF,TGTGCCTGGAGTGTAGGTTTGGGCGGCTACACCTTC
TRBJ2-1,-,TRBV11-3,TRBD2,CASSSWTSGSPSSYNEQFF,TGTGCCAGCAGCTCCTGGACTAGCGGGAGCCCGAGCTCCTACAATGAGCAGTTCTTC
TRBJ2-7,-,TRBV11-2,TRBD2,CASSSGLARDYEQYF,TGTGCCAGCAGCTCAGGACTAGCGAGAGACTACGAGCAGTACTTC
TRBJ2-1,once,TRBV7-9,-,CASSFGQNYNEQFF,TGTGCCAGCAGCTTCGGACAGAACTACAATGAGCAGTTCTTC
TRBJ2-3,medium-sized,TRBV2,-,CASSEKLAITDTQYF,TGTGCCAGCAGTGAAAAGCTAGCAATCACAGATACGCAGTATTTT
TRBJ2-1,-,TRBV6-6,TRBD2,CASSYLSGSNEQFF,TGTGCCAGCAGTTATCTTAGCGGGAGTAATGAGCAGTTCTTC
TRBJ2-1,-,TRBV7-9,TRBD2,CASSLAYGTRYNEQFF,TGTGCCAGCAGCTTAGCGTACGGGACTAGATACAATGAGCAGTTCTTC
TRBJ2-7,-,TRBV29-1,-,CSVEKTGYEQYF,TGCAGCGTTGAGAAAACAGGGTATGAGCAGTACTTC
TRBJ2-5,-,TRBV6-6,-,CASSYLLRGGETQYF,TGTGCCAGCAGTTATCTACTCCGTGGGGGGGAGACCCAGTACTTC
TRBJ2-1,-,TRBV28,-,CASSLSLASYNEQFF,TGTGCCAGCAGTTTATCTCTGGCCTCCTACAATGAGCAGTTCTTC
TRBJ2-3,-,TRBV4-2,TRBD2,CASRSRAGEKDTQYF,TGTGCCAGCAGGTCTAGAGCGGGAGAGAAAGATACGCAGTATTTT
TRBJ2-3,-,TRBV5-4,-,CASSMDFEGDTQYF,TGTGCCAGCAGCATGGACTTTGAGGGAGATACGCAGTATTTT
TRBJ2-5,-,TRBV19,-,CASSAWEEGQETQYF,TGTGCCAGTAGCGCTTGGGAGGAGGGTCAAGAGACCCAGTACTTC
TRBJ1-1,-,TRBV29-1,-,CSVPHPRGRTEAFF,TGCAGCGTGCCTCATCCGCGGGGCCGGACTGAAGCTTTCTTT
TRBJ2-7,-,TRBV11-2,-,CASSFAGSSYEQYF,TGTGCCAGCAGCTTCGCCGGGAGTTCCTACGAGCAGTACTTC
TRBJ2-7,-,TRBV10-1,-,CASGPEPQYF,TGCGCCAGCGGTCCGGAGCCGCAGTACTTC
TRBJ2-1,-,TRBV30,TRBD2,CAWSATGGEYRYNEQFF,TGTGCCTGGAGTGCTACTGGGGGGGAGTACCGCTACAATGAGCAGTTCTTC
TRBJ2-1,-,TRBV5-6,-,CASSLASRNNEQFF,TGTGCCAGCAGCTTGGCTTCTAGAAACAATGAGCAGTTCTTC
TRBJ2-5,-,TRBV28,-,CASSFMGLAGETQYF,TGTGCCAGCAGTTTTATGGGGCTAGCCGGGGAGACCCAGTACTTC
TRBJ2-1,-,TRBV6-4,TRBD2,CASSDQVGTSSDEQFF,TGTGCCAGCAGTGACCAAGTCGGGACTAGTTCCGATGAGCAGTTCTTC
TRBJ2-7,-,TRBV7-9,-,CASSLVSDYEQYF,TGTGCCAGCAGCTTGGTTAGCGACTACGAGCAGTACTTC
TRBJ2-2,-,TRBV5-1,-,CASSLGRHANTGELFF,TGCGCCAGCAGCTTAGGACGGCACGCGAACACCGGGGAGCTGTTTTTT
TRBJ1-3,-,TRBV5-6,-,CASSLPTGTPGNTIYF,TGTGCCAGCAGCTTGCCTACCGGGACCCCAGGAAACACCATATATTTT
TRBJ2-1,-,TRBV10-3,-,CAISANNEQFF,TGTGCCATCAGTGCAAACAATGAGCAGTTCTTC
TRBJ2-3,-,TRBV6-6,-,CASSYAGDTQYF,TGTGCCAGCAGTTACGCGGGAGATACGCAGTATTTT
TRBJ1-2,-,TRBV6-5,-,CASSYSEEGGGYTF,TGTGCCAGCAGTTACTCGGAGGAAGGGGGTGGTTACACCTTC
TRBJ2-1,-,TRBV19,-,CASSTGRPSSYNEQFF,TGTGCCAGTAGTACAGGACGGCCGAGCTCCTACAATGAGCAGTTCTTC
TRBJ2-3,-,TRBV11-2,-,CASSLDPGPTDTQYF,TGTGCCAGCAGCTTAGACCCGGGTCCCACAGATACGCAGTATTTT
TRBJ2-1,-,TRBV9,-,CASSVTSRAGEQFF,TGTGCCAGCAGCGTAACTAGCCGGGCCGGTGAGCAGTTCTTC
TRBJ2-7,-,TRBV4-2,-,CASSHNMDYEQYF,TGTGCCAGCAGCCACAACATGGACTACGAGCAGTACTTC
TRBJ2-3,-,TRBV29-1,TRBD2,CSVEEAGGTYTQYF,TGCAGCGTTGAAGAGGCGGGAGGGACTTATACGCAGTATTTT
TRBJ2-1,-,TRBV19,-,CASTQEGGSYNEQFF,TGTGCCAGTACTCAGGAAGGCGGCTCCTACAATGAGCAGTTCTTC
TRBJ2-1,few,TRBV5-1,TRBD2,CASSPGLAGVAGPYNEQFF,TGCGCCAGCAGCCCAGGACTAGCGGGAGTCGCTGGGCCCTACAATGAGCAGTTCTTC
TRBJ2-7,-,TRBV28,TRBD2,CASSLYGGNYEQYF,TGTGCCAGCAGTTTATACGGGGGGAACTACGAGCAGTACTTC
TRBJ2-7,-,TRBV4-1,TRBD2,CASSQIAGAVEQYF,TGCGCCAGCAGCCAAATAGCGGGAGCGGTCGAGCAGTACTTC
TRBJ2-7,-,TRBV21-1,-,CARVVDEGEKDEQYF,TGTGCCAGAGTCGTTGATGAGGGGGAAAAAGACGAGCAGTACTTC
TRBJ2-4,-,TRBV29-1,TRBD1,CSVDGTEGTQYF,TGCAGCGTTGATGGGACAGAGGGAACTCAGTACTTC
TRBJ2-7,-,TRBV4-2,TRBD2,CASSQGTSGTYEQYF,TGTGCCAGCAGCCAGGGGACTAGCGGCACCTACGAGCAGTACTTC
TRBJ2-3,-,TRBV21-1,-,CASSKPLAGDKDTQYF,TGTGCCAGCAGCAAACCACTAGCGGGAGACAAAGATACGCAGTATTTT
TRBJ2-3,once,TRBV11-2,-,CASSLDPRPDTQYF,TGTGCCAGCAGCTTAGACCCCCGGCCAGATACGCAGTATTTT
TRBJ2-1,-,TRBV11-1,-,CASSLSPSQEVHEQFF,TGTGCCAGCAGCTTAAGTCCAAGTCAGGAGGTCCATGAGCAGTTCTTC
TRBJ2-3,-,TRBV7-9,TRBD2,CASSSPRTSGSNKDTQYF,TGTGCCAGCAGCTCCCCCAGGACTAGCGGGAGTAATAAAGATACGCAGTATTTT
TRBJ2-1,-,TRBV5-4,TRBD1,CASSWDRVNEQFF,TGTGCCAGCAGTTGGGACAGGGTCAATGAGCAGTTCTTC
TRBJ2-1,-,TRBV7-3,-,CASSLNSGGFLNEQFF,TGTGCCAGCAGCTTAAATAGCGGAGGGTTTCTCAATGAGCAGTTCTTC
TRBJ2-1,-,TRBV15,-,CATSDEPTGWVVNEQFF,TGTGCCACCAGCGACGAACCGACCGGCTGGGTTGTGAATGAGCAGTTCTTC
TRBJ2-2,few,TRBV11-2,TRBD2,CASSLDSTSAPTGELFF,TGTGCCAGCAGCTTAGATTCGACTAGCGCGCCTACCGGGGAGCTGTTTTTT
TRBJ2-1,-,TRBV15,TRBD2,CATSGTSDSYNEQFF,TGTGCCACCAGCGGGACTAGCGATTCCTACAATGAGCAGTTCTTC
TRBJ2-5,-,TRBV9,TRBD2,CASSRGTSGRRGQETQYF,TGTGCCAGCAGCAGGGGGACTAGCGGGAGACGGGGGCAAGAGACCCAGTACTTC
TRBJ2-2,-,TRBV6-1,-,CASSLDPATGELFF,TGTGCCAGCTCCCTGGACCCGGCCACCGGGGAGCTGTTTTTT
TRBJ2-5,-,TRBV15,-,CATSSSVTQETQYF,TGTGCCACCAGCAGTAGCGTAACTCAAGAGACCCAGTACTTC
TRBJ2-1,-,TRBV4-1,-,CASSDDGSSYNEQFF,TGCGCCAGCAGCGACGACGGAAGCTCCTACAATGAGCAGTTCTTC
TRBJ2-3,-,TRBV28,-,CASSFAAARYF,TGTGCCAGCAGTTTTGCCGCGGCCCGGTATTTT